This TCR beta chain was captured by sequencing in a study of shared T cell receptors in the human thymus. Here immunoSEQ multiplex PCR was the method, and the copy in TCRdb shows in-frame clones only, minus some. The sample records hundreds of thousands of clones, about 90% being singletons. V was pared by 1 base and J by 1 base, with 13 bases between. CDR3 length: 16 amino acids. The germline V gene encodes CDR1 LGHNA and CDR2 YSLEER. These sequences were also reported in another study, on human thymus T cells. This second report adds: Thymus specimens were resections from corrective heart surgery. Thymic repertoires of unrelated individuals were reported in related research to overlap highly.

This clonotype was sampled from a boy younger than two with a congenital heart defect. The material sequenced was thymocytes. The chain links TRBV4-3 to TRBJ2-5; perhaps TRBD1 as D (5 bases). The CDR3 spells CASSQVPGPFQETQYF. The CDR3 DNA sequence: TGCGCCAGCAGCCAAGTCCCAGGGCCTTTCCAAGAGACCCAGTACTTC.